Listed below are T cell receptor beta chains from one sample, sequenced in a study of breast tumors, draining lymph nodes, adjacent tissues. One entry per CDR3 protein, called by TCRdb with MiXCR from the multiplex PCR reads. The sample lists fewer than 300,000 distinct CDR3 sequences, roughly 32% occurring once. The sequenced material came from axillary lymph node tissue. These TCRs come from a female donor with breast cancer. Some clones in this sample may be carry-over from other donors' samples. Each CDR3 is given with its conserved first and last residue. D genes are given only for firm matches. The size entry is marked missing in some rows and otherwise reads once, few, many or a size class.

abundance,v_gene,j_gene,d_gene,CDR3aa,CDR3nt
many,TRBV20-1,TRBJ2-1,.,CSAGHLMDLKGEQFF,TGCAGTGCTGGACACCTTATGGATTTAAAGGGTGAGCAGTTCTTC
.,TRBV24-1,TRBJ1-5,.,CATSSLGRMDQPQHF,TGTGCCACCAGTTCATTGGGACGGATGGATCAGCCCCAACATTTT
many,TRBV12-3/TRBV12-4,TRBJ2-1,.,CASTERRSGSGNEQFF,TGTGCCAGCACCGAAAGAAGGTCCGGGAGTGGCAATGAGCAGTTCTTC
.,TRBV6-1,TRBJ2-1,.,CASRKGGGTRVRGPGSNEQFF,TGTGCCAGCAGAAAGGGGGGGGGAACTCGGGTGAGGGGTCCGGGTTCCAATGAGCAGTTCTTC
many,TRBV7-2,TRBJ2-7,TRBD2,CASSKRTSGRYEQYF,TGTGCCAGCAGCAAACGGACTAGCGGGAGGTACGAGCAGTACTTC
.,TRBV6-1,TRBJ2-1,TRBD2,CASSETGLDRNEQFF,TGTGCCAGCAGTGAAACCGGACTAGACCGCAATGAGCAGTTCTTC
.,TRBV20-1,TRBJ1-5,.,CSANPGGSNQPQHF,TGCAGTGCTAACCCGGGAGGTAGCAATCAGCCCCAGCATTTT
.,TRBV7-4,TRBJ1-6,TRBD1,CASSLKGTENSPLHF,TGTGCCAGCAGCTTAAAGGGGACAGAAAATTCGCCCCTCCACTTT
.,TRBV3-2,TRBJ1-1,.,CASSQGWDSHTEAFF,TGTGCCAGCAGCCAAGGGTGGGACAGTCACACTGAAGCTTTCTTT
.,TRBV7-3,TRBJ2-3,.,CASSPRGGPTSTDTQYF,TGTGCCAGCAGCCCCAGGGGGGGACCTACTTCCACAGATACGCAGTATTTT
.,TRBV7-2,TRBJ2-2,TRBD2,CASSSAGGQPGELFF,TGTGCCAGCAGCTCAGCGGGAGGGCAACCCGGGGAGCTGTTTTTT
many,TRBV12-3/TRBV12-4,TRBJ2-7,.,CASSLAAGVEQYF,TGTGCCAGCAGTTTAGCGGCCGGGGTCGAGCAGTACTTC
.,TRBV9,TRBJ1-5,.,CASSVLGREGETQHF,TGTGCCAGCAGCGTATTGGGCAGGGAAGGAGAGACCCAGCATTTT
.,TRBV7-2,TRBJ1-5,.,CASSLMRGNQPQHF,TGTGCCAGCAGCTTGATGCGGGGCAATCAGCCCCAGCATTTT
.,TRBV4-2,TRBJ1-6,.,CVSSSGGGSPLHF,TGTGTCAGCAGCTCCGGAGGGGGTTCACCCCTCCACTTT
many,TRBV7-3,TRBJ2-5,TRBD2,CASSPAATSGPQQTQYF,TGTGCCAGCAGCCCAGCGGCGACTAGCGGACCCCAACAGACCCAGTACTTC
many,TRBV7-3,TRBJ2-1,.,CASSFLGGRGEQFF,TGTGCCAGCAGCTTTTTAGGGGGTCGGGGTGAGCAGTTCTTC
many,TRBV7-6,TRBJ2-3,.,CASSLGRADTQYF,TGTGCCAGCAGCTTAGGCCGGGCAGATACGCAGTATTTT
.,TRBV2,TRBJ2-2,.,CASTARAHEQYFGLFF,.
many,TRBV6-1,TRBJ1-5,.,CASSAIVGGNQPQHF,TGTGCCAGCAGTGCGATAGTGGGGGGCAATCAGCCCCAGCATTTT
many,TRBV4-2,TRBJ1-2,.,CASSQDSGQDNYGYTF,TGTGCCAGCAGCCAAGATTCGGGACAAGATAACTATGGCTACACCTTC
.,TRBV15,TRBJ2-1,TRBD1,CATSSGRDRSYNEQFF,TGTGCCACCAGCAGTGGACGGGACAGATCCTACAATGAGCAGTTCTTC
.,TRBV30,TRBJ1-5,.,CAWSRSGGNQPQHF,TGTGCCTGGAGTAGGTCGGGGGGCAATCAGCCCCAGCATTTT
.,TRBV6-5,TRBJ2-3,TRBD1,CASSHGGGQGTDTQYF,TGTGCCAGCAGTCACGGCGGCGGACAGGGCACAGATACGCAGTATTTT
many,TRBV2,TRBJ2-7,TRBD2,CASKAGVREQYF,TGTGCCAGCAAAGCGGGAGTGCGGGAGCAGTACTTC